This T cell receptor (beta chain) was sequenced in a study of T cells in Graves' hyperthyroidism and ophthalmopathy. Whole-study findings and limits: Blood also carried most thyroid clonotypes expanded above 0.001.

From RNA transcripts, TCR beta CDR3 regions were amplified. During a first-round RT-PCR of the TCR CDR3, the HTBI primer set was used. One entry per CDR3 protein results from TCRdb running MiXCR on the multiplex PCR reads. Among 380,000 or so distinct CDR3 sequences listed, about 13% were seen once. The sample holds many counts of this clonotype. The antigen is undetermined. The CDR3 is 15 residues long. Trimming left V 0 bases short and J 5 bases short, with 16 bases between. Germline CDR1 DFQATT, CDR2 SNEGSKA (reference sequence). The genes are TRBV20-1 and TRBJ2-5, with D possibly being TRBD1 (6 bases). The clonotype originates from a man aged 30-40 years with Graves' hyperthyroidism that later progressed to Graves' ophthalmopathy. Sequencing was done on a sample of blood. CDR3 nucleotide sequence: TGCAGTGCTAGAGATCCACGGACAAGGGGGGAGACCCAGTACTTC. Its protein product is CSARDPRTRGETQYF.